The entry that follows covers one TCR beta chain sequence. This clonotype was observed at least ten times. This clone's antigen is unknown. Base qualities are not at hand, and no much larger clone is one base apart. Genomic DNA served as template for TCR beta VDJ combination and CDR3 sequence profiling. An Illumina HiSeq 2000 was the platform used for TCR repertoire sequencing. In the paper's pipeline: TRBV/TRBJ rearrangement plots, CDR3 size and DJ length profiles, and Simpson's diversity index were used to evaluate the repertoires. The most abundant DNA sequence in the deep sequencing data was defined as the immunodominant clone. CDR3 amino acid sequences were screened for sharing across subjects and were compared with published repertoires and the VDJdb database. TCRdb trimmed public reads at Q25 via fastp, called clones via MiXCR and kept in-frame beta chains. Rows are combined by CDR3 protein, so each entry shows the most common genes and DNA. TCRdb's processing, not the authors' own work, is the source of the V and J calls. This sample is represented by about 240,000 distinct CDR3 sequences; approximately 45% of them were singletons. Approximately 7.8% of the sample goes to the ten largest clones.

The data derive from a study of CD8+CD57+ T cells in acquired aplastic anemia (dated by TCRdb to the late 2010s). Regarding the research as a whole: A mean of approximately 3 ug of DNA, ranging from 0.2 to 27.4 ug, was extracted from sorted CD4+ and CD8+ cells. A CD8+CD57+ expansion meant a frequency higher than the mean frequency seen in healthy subjects. Points the paper makes about the study in general: Roughly 30 CD8+ CDR3 sequences were found to be shared between patients and controls, but these sequences appeared to be highly expressed in patients and within the immunodominant clones of the patients. No significant difference in CD8+ Simpson's diversity was found between patients and healthy controls (P=0.060).

Relative to germline, V is 0 bases shorter and J is 0 bases shorter, with 9 bases between their ends. Counted from cysteine to phenylalanine, this CDR3 has 15 amino acids. Of all the DNA, just the CDR3 is kept, 45 bases in frame from base 1. The germline V gene yields MGHRA for CDR1 and YSYEKL for CDR2. The patients picked for sequencing were ones in whom flow cytometry had shown an expansion of CD8+CD57+ cells. All patients had severe acquired aplastic anemia diagnosed by International Study of Aplastic Anemia and Agranulocytosis and Camitta criteria. Patients had received no therapy at the time of blood sampling. TCR repertoires of sorted CD4+ and CD8+ blood T cells from severe aplastic anemia patients and healthy subjects were deep-sequenced in the study. Patients were enrolled in the USA under clinicaltrials.gov protocols 00001620, 01623167, 00001397, 00071045, 00081523 and 00961064. Ficoll-Paque density gradient centrifugation was used to isolate peripheral blood mononuclear cells. Before DNA extraction, CD4+ and CD8+ T cells were sorted with FACS or magnetic beads.

The sequenced sample was sorted CD4+, CD8+, or CD8+CD57+ T cells (not recorded which) from PBMCs. This receptor was identified in a human donor with aplastic anemia. The chain was built from TRBV4-1 and TRBJ2-7; the D gene is not confidently resolved. The sequence in DNA is TGCGCCAGCAGCCAAGATACCGGAATCTCCTACGAGCAGTACTTC. It is translated as CASSQDTGISYEQYF.